This T cell receptor beta chain was obtained from a study of T cell changes during pregnancy in multiple sclerosis. Germline loops: CDR1 SQVTM, CDR2 ANQGSEA. This CDR3 spans 15 amino acids. V lost 4 bases and J lost 3; bases outside the gene matches: 7. Only in-frame clones appear in the TCRdb table, and some are missing; sequencing was by immunoSEQ multiplex PCR. The data contain roughly 58,000 clones, roughly nine tenths of them singletons. The sequencing here drew on CD8+ T cells from peripheral blood mononuclear cells, taken before pregnancy. The chain links TRBV29-1 to TRBJ1-4; 8 bases align to TRBD1. This receptor was identified in a female donor with multiple sclerosis, enrolled in a pregnancy study. DNA for the CDR3: TGCAGCGTTGGGGTAAAGGGACAGGCTAATGAAAAACTGTTTTTT. This sequence encodes CSVGVKGQANEKLFF.